Included here is one TCR beta chain sequence, with context. The antigen remains unidentified. Here immunoSEQ multiplex PCR was the method, and the copy in TCRdb shows in-frame clones only, minus some. The sample shows about 11,000 clones, around 84% of them seen only once. The data are from a study of T cells in localized non-small cell lung cancer. V dropped 4 bases and J dropped 4 bases, with 8 bases sitting between them. Germline V gene lookup returns CDR1 LGHNA and CDR2 YSLEER. This CDR3 spans 14 amino acids. The study, taken as a whole, reports: Longer overall survival was seen with higher T cell density measured in blood. Uninvolved adjacent lung had higher T cell clonality than tumor and all other tissues. The study detected a median approximately 54 of the top 100 tumor clones in adjacent lung.

The receptor was isolated from a male donor at least 60 years old with stage III lung adenocarcinoma. The source was peripheral blood, collected before any cancer treatment. The chain has TRBV4-3 and TRBJ2-6; D tentatively reads TRBD1 or TRBD2 (5 bases each). This CDR3 reads CASSRGTGANVLTF. CDR3 coding DNA: TGCGCCAGCAGCCGAGGGACCGGGGCCAACGTCCTGACTTTC.